A single sample gave rise to the 12 T cell receptor beta chains below, sequenced in a study of memory CD4+ T cells and cytomegalovirus serostatus. TCRdb keeps only in-frame clones here, not all; method: immunoSEQ multiplex PCR. The data show over 60,000 clones, with about 74% seen just once and 0.88% held by the top ten. Single viable CD3+CD4+CD8-CD45RO+ cells were sorted as the memory CD4+ T cells. Sequenced sample: memory CD4+ T cells from blood. All receptors come from an adult in good health and CMV-seronegative.

This clone was detected once. The chain couples TRBV5-1 to TRBJ2-3; tentatively, D is TRBD1 (6 bases). Trimming stripped 0 bases from V and 3 bases from J, with 17 bases between. The CDR3 is 17 residues long. CDR1 is SGHRS and CDR2 is YFSETQ in the germline V gene. The CDR3 loop reads CASSLASVGASTDTQYF. In nucleotides, the CDR3 is TGCGCCAGCAGCTTGGCCTCGGTGGGGGCGAGTACAGATACGCAGTATTTT.

The chain couples TRBV27 to TRBJ2-7; 8 bases align to TRBD1. V was clipped by 6 bases and J by 5 bases; unmatched bases: 9. The CDR3 is 14 residues long. CDR1 is MNHEY and CDR2 is SMNVEV in the germline V gene (reference sequence). The CDR3 is CASSPWNRGNEQYF. As DNA, the CDR3 is TGTGCCAGCAGCCCTTGGAACAGGGGGAACGAGCAGTACTTC.

The DNA of the CDR3 is TGTGCCAGTAGTAGCCAGCGGGAAGAGACCCAGTACTTC. Its translation: CASSSQREETQYF. The chain uses TRBV19 and TRBJ2-5; D may be TRBD2 (6 bases). Germline CDR1 reads LNHDA; CDR2 reads SQIVND (reference sequence). The CDR3 spans 13 residues. V gave up 4 bases and J gave up 3 bases, with 9 bases separating them.

V and J are TRBV5-6 and TRBJ2-1; TRBD1 aligns across 8 bases. This CDR3 has 17 amino acids. Looked up from germline, CDR1 is SGHDT and CDR2 is YYEEEE. The ends lost 1 base at V and 0 bases at J; junction bases unmatched: 6. CDR3 bases: TGTGCCAGCAGCTTGCCTCGACAGGGGAGCTCCTACAATGAGCAGTTCTTC. Residues: CASSLPRQGSSYNEQFF.

This clone is medium-sized by share. The genes are TRBV19 and TRBJ1-1, with no clear D. CDR3 length: 16 residues. The germline gives CDR1 LNHDA, CDR2 SQIVND (reference sequence). With 5 bases removed from V and 0 bases from J, the gap between germline ends came to 16 bases. In nucleotides, the CDR3 is TGTGCCAGTAGTCCTTGGGTGGCACCCTTGAACACTGAAGCTTTCTTT. It translates to CASSPWVAPLNTEAFF.

This clone turned up a few times. This same CDR3 is encoded by further DNA sequences in the sample. This chain uses TRBV30 with TRBJ2-1; TRBD2 aligns across 7 bases. CDR1 and CDR2 (germline): GTSNPN, SVGIG (reference sequence). V was clipped by 1 base and J by 5 bases; unmatched bases: 5. This CDR3 is 14 amino acids long. For the CDR3, the DNA is TGTGCCTGGAGTGGGCTAGCGGTAAACAATGAGCAGTTCTTC. As protein: CAWSGLAVNNEQFF.

This chain joins TRBV5-1 and TRBJ1-1, with 7 bases identical to TRBD1. J was trimmed by 6 bases and V by 7 bases; bases with no gene match: 18. The germline V gene encodes CDR1 SGHRS and CDR2 YFSETQ. The CDR3 length is 16 residues. This CDR3 reads CASSAQGFDRAAEAFF. The CDR3 DNA reads TGCGCCAGCTCAGCTCAGGGATTCGACAGGGCTGCTGAAGCTTTCTTT.

The gene calls are TRBV25-1 and TRBJ1-1; D not resolved. The V end lost 5 bases, the J end lost 2 bases, and 12 bases lay between the germline ends. Germline values: CDR1 MGHDK, CDR2 SYGVNS. This CDR3 contains 14 residues. The CDR3 DNA sequence: TGTGCCAGCAGTCGGGGAACCATAAACACTGAAGCTTTCTTT. It is translated as CASSRGTINTEAFF.

This sequence joins TRBV29-1 and TRBJ2-7; 10 bases are shared with TRBD2. Germline-derived CDR1 and CDR2 are SQVTM and ANQGSEA. This CDR3 has 13 amino acids. The junction had 2 bases not matched to a gene; V was cut back by 5 bases and J by 1 base. CDR3 sequence reads: CSVSSGSSYEQYF. DNA for the CDR3: TGCAGCGTTTCTAGCGGGAGTTCCTACGAGCAGTACTTC.

This chain connects TRBV7-2 to TRBJ1-5, with a weak D call TRBD1 (6 bases). Trimming took 3 bases from V and 6 from J, leaving 18 bases between them. Germline V gene data show CDR1 as SGHTA and CDR2 as FQGNSA. The CDR3 contains 16 residues. CDR3 coding DNA: TGTGCCAGCAGCTTCGGGACAAGTGTTCGGGGTCAGCCCCAGCATTTT. This translates into CASSFGTSVRGQPQHF. Full variable domain (missing parts from reference TRBV7-2 and TRBJ1-5): GAGVSQSPSNKVTEKGKDVELRCDPISGHTALYWYRQSLGQGLEFLIYFQGNSAPDKSGLPSDRFSAERTGGSVSTLTIQRTQQEDSAVYLCASSFGTSVRGQPQHFGDGTRLSIL.

The chain is built from TRBV12-5 and TRBJ1-2; tentatively, D is TRBD1 (5 bases). Germline values: CDR1 LGHNT, CDR2 FRNRAP. V was pared by 8 bases and J by 3 bases, with 16 bases between. The CDR3 length is 14 residues. The CDR3 loop reads CASQSDSVDYGYTF. The CDR3, as DNA: TGTGCTAGTCAGAGCGACAGTGTCGACTATGGCTACACCTTC.

This rearrangement joins TRBV15 to TRBJ2-1; 7 nucleotides line up with TRBD2. CDR1 is LNHNV and CDR2 is YYDKDF in the germline V gene (reference sequence). V lost 5 bases to trimming and J lost 10 bases; unmatched junction nucleotides: 8. CDR3 size: 13 residues. CDR3 sequence (DNA): TGTGCCACCAGCGTCCAACTAGCGTACGAGCAGTTCTTC. It codes for CATSVQLAYEQFF.